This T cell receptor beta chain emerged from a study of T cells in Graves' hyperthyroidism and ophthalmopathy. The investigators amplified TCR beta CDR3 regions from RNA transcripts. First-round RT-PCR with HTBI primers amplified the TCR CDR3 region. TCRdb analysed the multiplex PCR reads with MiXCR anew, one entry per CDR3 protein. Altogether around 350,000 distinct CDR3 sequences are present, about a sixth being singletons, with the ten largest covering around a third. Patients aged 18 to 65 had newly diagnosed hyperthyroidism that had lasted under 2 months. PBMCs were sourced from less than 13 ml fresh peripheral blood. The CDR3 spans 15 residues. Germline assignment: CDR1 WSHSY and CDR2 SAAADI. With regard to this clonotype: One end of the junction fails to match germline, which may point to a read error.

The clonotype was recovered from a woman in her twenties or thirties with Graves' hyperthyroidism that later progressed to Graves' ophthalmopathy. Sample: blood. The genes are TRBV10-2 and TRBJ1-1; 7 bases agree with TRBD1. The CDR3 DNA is TGCGCCACCGCCGGACAGGAGAAGGGGAACACTGGAGCTTTCTTT. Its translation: CATAGQEKGNTGAFF.